The 21 T cell receptor beta chains given below trace back to one sample, sequenced in a study of neurological immune-mediated disorders. Via MiXCR, TCRdb re-called the 5' RACE reads, giving one row per CDR3 protein. The repertoire holds 50,000 or so distinct CDR3 sequences, more than 3.5% seen once, with approximately 7.1% in the top ten. Sample: PBMCs. The receptor source for this set is a man aged 60-69 years with multiple sclerosis.

This clonotype was seen only a few times. V usage is TRBV5-1 and J usage is TRBJ1-6, with 7 nucleotides matching TRBD1. The junction had 4 bases not matched to a gene; V was cut back by 1 base and J by 6 bases. Germline-derived CDR1 and CDR2 are SGHRS and YFSETQ. The CDR3 totals 15 residues. As DNA, the CDR3 is TGCGCCAGCAGCTTGACAGGGGCTGTTAATTCACCCCTCCACTTT. Protein: CASSLTGAVNSPLHF.

This clonotype was found many times. The chain links TRBV5-1 to TRBJ2-7; D may be TRBD1 (5 bases). The CDR3 is 14 amino acids. Trimming cost V 0 bases and J 1 base, with 8 bases left between them. Germline CDR1 reads SGHRS; CDR2 reads YFSETQ. CDR3 residues: CASSLEGLSYEQYF. The CDR3 nucleotides are TGCGCCAGCAGCTTGGAGGGGCTTTCCTACGAGCAGTACTTC.

At least ten counts were recorded for this clonotype. V and J are TRBV20-1 and TRBJ1-6, with a possible D match to TRBD1 (5 bases). V lost 3 bases, J lost 6 bases, and 12 bases lay in between. Looked up from germline, CDR1 is DFQATT and CDR2 is SNEGSKA (reference sequence). The CDR3 totals 14 residues. CDR3 sequence: CSASETVINSPLHF. CDR3 DNA sequence: TGCAGTGCTAGTGAGACAGTGATTAATTCACCCCTCCACTTT.

This clonotype was picked up many times. V usage is TRBV20-1 and J usage is TRBJ2-1; 9 bases match TRBD2. The germline V gene encodes CDR1 DFQATT and CDR2 SNEGSKA (reference sequence). This CDR3 region has 20 residues. The trim removed 0 bases at V and 7 bases at J, leaving 22 bases unmatched. The CDR3 DNA follows: TGCAGTGCTAGAGATCCACAGCGGGAGGCCAGTTTGGGGATACTGAATGAGCAGTTCTTC. It yields the protein CSARDPQREASLGILNEQFF.

This clonotype occurred many times. The chain employs TRBV20-1 and TRBJ2-5, with unresolved D. The CDR3 has 13 amino acids. CDR1 and CDR2 from the germline V gene are DFQATT and SNEGSKA (reference sequence). CDR3: CRVEPLNQETQYF. CDR3 nucleotides: TGCAGGGTAGAGCCCTTAAATCAAGAGACCCAGTACTTC.

In this sample, this clonotype turned up many times. This chain joins TRBV7-2 and TRBJ2-1, with D unresolved. V was trimmed by 2 bases and J by 9 bases, leaving 8 bases between them. There are 12 residues in the CDR3. Germline lookup yields CDR1 SGHTA and CDR2 FQGNSA. The CDR3 protein is CASSLSWGEQFF. The CDR3 DNA reads as TGTGCCAGCAGCTTATCATGGGGTGAGCAGTTCTTC. Drawing the rest from reference TRBV7-2 and TRBJ2-1, the complete variable domain is GAGVSQSPSNKVTEKGKDVELRCDPISGHTALYWYRQSLGQGLEFLIYFQGNSAPDKSGLPSDRFSAERTGGSVSTLTIQRTQQEDSAVYLCASSLSWGEQFFGPGTRLTVL.

On this clonotype: This may be a read error: a much more frequent sequence differs by one nucleotide. The chain has TRBV20-1 and TRBJ1-5; D is ambiguous. The germline V gene has CDR1 DFQATT and CDR2 SNEGSKA (reference sequence). The CDR3 length is 12 residues. CDR3 DNA sequence: TGCAGTGCTAGAGAGGGTCAGCAGCCCCAGAATTTT. Translation: CSAREGQQPQNF.

This clonotype came up many times. V usage is TRBV10-1 and J usage is TRBJ2-2; 9 nucleotides match TRBD1. This CDR3 has 17 amino acids. The germline gives CDR1 WNHNN, CDR2 SYGVQD (reference sequence). With 9 bases clipped from V and 0 bases from J, the junction kept 11 bases outside the gene matches. CDR3 amino acids: CASSSDRGVANTGELFF. The CDR3 bases are TGCGCCAGTTCATCGGACAGGGGTGTTGCGAACACCGGGGAGCTGTTTTTT.

This clonotype was picked up many times. V is TRBV7-2 and J is TRBJ1-1; TRBD1 might be the D (5 bases). Germline V CDR1 and CDR2: SGHTA, FQGNSA. The CDR3 is 15 residues long. V dropped 2 bases and J dropped 9 bases, with 19 bases sitting between them. The CDR3 nucleotides read TGTGCCAGCAGCTTAAAGGGCGGGGGATCATCTAAAGCTTTCTTT. Translation: CASSLKGGGSSKAFF.

In this sample, this clonotype turned up many times. The chain recombines TRBV5-1 with TRBJ2-3, with no clear D. The germline gives CDR1 SGHRS, CDR2 YFSETQ. There are 12 residues in the CDR3. The V gene lost 2 bases and the J gene lost 5 bases, with 6 bases spanning the gap. CDR3 nucleotide sequence: TGCGCCAGCAGCTTAGAACGAGATACGCAGTATTTT. Translated: CASSLERDTQYF. The full variable domain, with the rest looked up from reference TRBV5-1 and TRBJ2-3, is KAGVTQTPRYLIKTRGQQVTLSCSPISGHRSVSWYQQTPGQGLQFLFEYFSETQRNKGNFPGRFSGRQFSNSRSEMNVSTLELGDSALYLCASSLERDTQYFGPGTRLTVL.

This clonotype was counted many times. This chain uses TRBV10-3 with TRBJ1-1; a possible D gene is TRBD1 (5 bases). The germline gives CDR1 ENHRY, CDR2 SYGVKD. V was shortened by 5 bases and J by 0 bases, with 10 bases between the two germline ends. The CDR3 contains 14 residues. For the CDR3, the DNA is TGTGCCATCAGTCAGGGACGGGTGAACACTGAAGCTTTCTTT. This encodes CAISQGRVNTEAFF.

This clonotype showed up many times. This chain links TRBV5-1 with TRBJ2-7; TRBD2 aligns across 9 bases. Per the germline V gene, CDR1 is SGHRS and CDR2 is YFSETQ. The CDR3 covers 18 residues. V trimming: 0 bases; J trimming: 3 bases; junction bases outside the gene matches: 13. The CDR3 sequence is CASSLETSGGSLGYEQYF. CDR3 sequence (DNA): TGCGCCAGCAGCTTGGAGACTAGCGGAGGGTCCCTTGGCTACGAGCAGTACTTC.

This clonotype has a count of ten or more. V usage is TRBV20-1 and J usage is TRBJ1-5; D gene ambiguous. This CDR3 region has 11 residues. The V end lost 1 base, the J end lost 8 bases, and 6 bases lay between the germline ends. The V gene's germline CDR1 is DFQATT and CDR2 SNEGSKA (reference sequence). CDR3 loop: CSARVGEPQHF. DNA of the CDR3: TGCAGTGCTAGAGTGGGTGAGCCCCAGCATTTT.

There are many counts of this clonotype. The chain couples TRBV20-1 to TRBJ2-1; 8 bases line up with TRBD2. CDR1 is DFQATT, CDR2 SNEGSKA, per germline (reference sequence). V shed 4 bases and J 5 bases; nucleotides not matched to a gene: 16. This CDR3 region has 17 residues. CDR3 DNA: TGCAGTGCTACAAGCGGAGCGGGGGCCCTTTTCGACAATGAGCAGTTCTTC. Its protein is CSATSGAGALFDNEQFF.

The chain couples TRBV28 to TRBJ2-3; D might be TRBD2 (5 bases). Deletions cut 3 bases from V and 0 bases from J, with 13 bases between. CDR3 length: 16 residues. Per germline, CDR1 MDHEN and CDR2 SYDVKM. The CDR3 sequence is CASSLIGRTSTDTQYF. The CDR3 nucleotides are TGTGCCAGCAGTTTGATAGGACGGACTAGCACAGATACGCAGTATTTT.

This clonotype has a count of ten or more. The gene calls are TRBV3-1 and TRBJ2-2, with D perhaps matching TRBD2 (6 bases). The germline V gene encodes CDR1 LGHDT and CDR2 YNNKEL (reference sequence). Trimming shortened V by 5 bases and J by 0 bases, and 10 bases separated the two germline ends. The CDR3 spans 15 residues. For the CDR3, the DNA is TGTGCCAGCAGCTTTAGCGGTTCGAACACCGGGGAGCTGTTTTTT. This gives the protein CASSFSGSNTGELFF.

This clonotype showed up many times. The chain combines TRBV20-1 with TRBJ2-1, with D perhaps matching TRBD2 (6 bases). The CDR3 is 13 residues long. V was trimmed by 6 bases and J by 3 bases, leaving 12 bases between them. CDR1 and CDR2 (germline): DFQATT, SNEGSKA (reference sequence). Here the CDR3 DNA reads TGCAGTGCCTTGGGGCGGGGCTACAATGAGCAGTTCTTC. This encodes CSALGRGYNEQFF.

This clonotype was detected ten times or more. The chain joins TRBV27 to TRBJ2-3; D perhaps matches TRBD1 (5 bases). The CDR3 has 16 amino acids. The V end lost 7 bases, the J end lost 8 bases, and 25 bases lay between the germline ends. The germline gives CDR1 MNHEY, CDR2 SMNVEV (reference sequence). The CDR3: CASKATGRTTSVTQYF. As DNA, the CDR3 is TGTGCCAGCAAGGCCACAGGCAGAACTACCTCGGTTACGCAGTATTTT.

Ten or more counts support this clonotype. V and J are TRBV20-1 and TRBJ1-1; tentatively, D is TRBD1 (5 bases). Germline values: CDR1 DFQATT, CDR2 SNEGSKA (reference sequence). Trimming stripped 2 bases from V and 3 bases from J, with 19 bases between. This CDR3 contains 16 residues. In DNA, the CDR3 is TGCAGTGCTAGACAACCCGGGGGTCCGGCCCACACTGAAGCTTTCTTT. Its protein is CSARQPGGPAHTEAFF.

This clonotype was picked up a small number of times. The J gene is TRBJ2-7, the V gene TRBV20-1; 8 bases are a match to TRBD2. J lost 2 bases, V lost 2 bases, and 8 bases had no gene match. This CDR3 has 15 amino acids. The germline CDR1 and CDR2 sequences are DFQATT and SNEGSKA (reference sequence). The DNA for the CDR3 is TGCAGTGCTAGACCAACTAGCGGTATTACCTACGAGCAGTACTTC. Its translation is CSARPTSGITYEQYF.

In nucleotides, the CDR3 is TGTGCCAGCAGTGGTGGAAAGGTTGGGAGCAATCAGCCCCAGCATTTT. Protein sequence: CASSGGKVGSNQPQHF. The chain employs TRBV25-1 and TRBJ1-5; D is ambiguous. The CDR3 consists of 16 residues. Deletions cut 4 bases from V and 1 base from J, with 14 bases between. Germline values: CDR1 MGHDK, CDR2 SYGVNS.